This entry lists 10 T cell receptor beta chains sequenced from one sample in a study of OX40 agonist ivuxolimab in advanced cancers. This table comes from immunoSEQ multiplex PCR, and its TCRdb copy is limited to in-frame clones, with some not included. The data contain some 83,000 clones, roughly 90% of them singletons. Sequencing used CD4+ or CD8+ T cells sorted from blood, obtained in a trial of the OX40 agonist ivuxolimab. The origin of the receptors is an adult with an advanced solid tumor such as melanoma, head and neck, liver or kidney cancer.

The J gene is TRBJ1-1, the V gene TRBV5-1; no reliable D call. Looked up from germline, CDR1 is SGHRS and CDR2 is YFSETQ. Trimming pared 0 bases from V and 0 bases from J, leaving 9 bases between. CDR3 length: 15 amino acids. The CDR3 reads CASSLVGNLNTEAFF. CDR3 in DNA: TGCGCCAGCAGCTTGGTCGGCAACTTGAACACTGAAGCTTTCTTT.

This chain links TRBV27 with TRBJ2-3; 12 bases align to TRBD2. The CDR3 length is 16 residues. From germline, CDR1 is MNHEY and CDR2 SMNVEV (reference sequence). V shed 5 bases and J 5 bases; nucleotides not matched to a gene: 8. Written as DNA, the CDR3 is TGTGCCAGCAGTGGGAGACTAGCGGGAGCTGAAGATACGCAGTATTTT. Its protein is CASSGRLAGAEDTQYF.

This chain connects TRBV7-9 to TRBJ1-2, with 7 bases matching TRBD1. Germline-derived CDR1 and CDR2 are SEHNR and FQNEAQ (reference sequence). The CDR3 contains 15 residues. V was pared by 6 bases and J by 0 bases, with 7 bases of the junction left unmatched. The CDR3 loop is CASRRGQKTNYGYTF. In DNA, the CDR3 is TGTGCCAGCAGAAGGGGACAGAAAACTAACTATGGCTACACCTTC. Full variable domain (missing parts from reference TRBV7-9 and TRBJ1-2): DTGVSQNPRHKITKRGQNVTFRCDPISEHNRLYWYRQTLGQGPEFLTYFQNEAQLEKSRLLSDRFSAERPKGSFSTLEIQRTEQGDSAMYLCASRRGQKTNYGYTFGSGTRLTVV.

The V gene is TRBV18, the J gene TRBJ2-5; 10 bases are a match to TRBD2. This CDR3 spans 16 amino acids. After removal of 3 bases from V and 1 base from J, the junction contained 5 bases not matched to a gene. Germline-derived CDR1 and CDR2 are KGHSH and LQKENI. The CDR3 here is CASSPASGRSQETQYF. CDR3 bases: TGTGCCAGCTCACCCGCTAGCGGGAGATCCCAAGAGACCCAGTACTTC.

The CDR3 DNA reads TGTGCCTGGAGTGTAACCGGACAGGGGTACAATCAGCCCCAGCATTTT. It yields the protein CAWSVTGQGYNQPQHF. The gene calls are TRBV30 and TRBJ1-5, with TRBD1 matching 9 bases. V was clipped by 0 bases and J by 3 bases; unmatched bases: 6. The CDR3 has 16 residues. Germline V CDR1 and CDR2: GTSNPN, SVGIG (reference sequence). Full variable domain (remainder filled in from reference TRBV30 and TRBJ1-5): SQTIHQWPATLVQPVGSPLSLECTVEGTSNPNLYWYRQAAGRGLQLLFYSVGIGQISSEVPQNLSASRPQDRQFILSSKKLLLSDSGFYLCAWSVTGQGYNQPQHFGDGTRLSIL.

This clone was detected only a few times. V and J are TRBV7-3 and TRBJ2-2; a weak D match, TRBD2 (5 bases). This CDR3 is 15 amino acids long. Per germline, CDR1 SGHTA and CDR2 FQGTGA. Trimming pared 2 bases from V and 4 bases from J, leaving 11 bases between. Here the CDR3 reads CASSLRGSGTGELFF. As DNA, the CDR3 is TGTGCCAGCAGCTTACGGGGATCGGGCACCGGGGAGCTGTTTTTT.

The V call is TRBV11-1, the J call TRBJ1-1; tentative D call: TRBD1 (6 bases). In germline, CDR1 is SGHAT, CDR2 FQDESV (reference sequence). V was shortened by 5 bases and J by 2 bases, with 12 bases between the two germline ends. This CDR3 is built from 14 residues. CDR3: CASSPRTVNTEAFF. The CDR3, as DNA: TGTGCCAGCAGCCCTCGGACAGTTAACACTGAAGCTTTCTTT.

CDR3 DNA: TGTGCCAGCAGTGAATTGGATACGCAGTATTTT. As protein: CASSELDTQYF. V is TRBV6-1 and J is TRBJ2-3; no definite D call. There are 11 residues in the CDR3. In germline, CDR1 is MNHNS, CDR2 SASEGT. Trimming removed 2 bases at V and 6 bases at J, with 3 bases between.

DNA of the CDR3: TGTGCCAGCAGCTCCCAGCTGCTAGGGCCCGTAATCGATACGCAGTATTTT. Amino acids: CASSSQLLGPVIDTQYF. The chain employs TRBV7-8 and TRBJ2-3; D is unclear. Trimming left V 4 bases short and J 6 bases short, with 23 bases between. This CDR3 is 17 amino acids long. Germline values: CDR1 SGHVS, CDR2 FQNEAQ.

This chain connects TRBV5-1 to TRBJ2-5, with 9 bases that match TRBD1. There are 15 residues in the CDR3. Germline CDR1 is SGHRS and CDR2 is YFSETQ. V lost 0 bases to trimming and J lost 4 bases; unmatched junction nucleotides: 4. CDR3 protein: CASSLVRDRVETQYF. For the CDR3, the DNA is TGCGCCAGCAGCTTGGTCCGGGACAGGGTAGAGACCCAGTACTTC. Based on the CDR3 plus reference TRBV5-1 and TRBJ2-5, the full variable domain is KAGVTQTPRYLIKTRGQQVTLSCSPISGHRSVSWYQQTPGQGLQFLFEYFSETQRNKGNFPGRFSGRQFSNSRSEMNVSTLELGDSALYLCASSLVRDRVETQYFGPGTRLLVL.